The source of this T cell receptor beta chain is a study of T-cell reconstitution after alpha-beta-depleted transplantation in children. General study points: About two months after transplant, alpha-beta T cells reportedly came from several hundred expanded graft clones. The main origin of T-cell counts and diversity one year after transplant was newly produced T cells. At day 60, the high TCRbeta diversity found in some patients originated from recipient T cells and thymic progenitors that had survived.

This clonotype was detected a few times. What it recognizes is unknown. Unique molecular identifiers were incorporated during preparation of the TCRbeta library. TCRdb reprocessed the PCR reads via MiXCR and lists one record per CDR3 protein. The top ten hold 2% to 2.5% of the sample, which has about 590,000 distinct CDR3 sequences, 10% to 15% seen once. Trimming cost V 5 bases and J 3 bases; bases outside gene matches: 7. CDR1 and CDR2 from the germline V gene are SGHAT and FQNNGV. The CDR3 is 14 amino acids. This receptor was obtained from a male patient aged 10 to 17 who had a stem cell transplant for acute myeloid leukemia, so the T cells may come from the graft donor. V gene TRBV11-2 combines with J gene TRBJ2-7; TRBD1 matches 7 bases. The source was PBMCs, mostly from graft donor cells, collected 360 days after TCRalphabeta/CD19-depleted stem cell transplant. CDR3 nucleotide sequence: TGTGCCAGCAGCGTCGGGACAGACCTCTACGAGCAGTACTTC. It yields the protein CASSVGTDLYEQYF. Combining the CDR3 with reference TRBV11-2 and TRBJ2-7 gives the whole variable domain EAGVAQSPRYKIIEKRQSVAFWCNPISGHATLYWYQQILGQGPKLLIQFQNNGVVDDSQLPKDRFSAERLKGVDSTLKIQPAKLEDSAVYLCASSVGTDLYEQYFGPGTRLTVT.